The rows below give T cell receptor beta chains drawn from one sample of a study of persistence of HIV-infected CD4 T cells. The table came from immunoSEQ multiplex PCR; TCRdb's copy has only in-frame clones and leaves some out. The sample consists of about 36,000 clones, over 65% of them appearing once. These receptors' antigens are unknown. The sequencing here drew on cultured CD4+ T cells from PBMCs, taken from a patient who received antiretroviral therapy. The receptor source for this set is an adult with HIV. The donor label of this sample is uncertain. Both conserved end residues are part of each CDR3. Fields, in order: D gene, V gene, CDR3 length, clone size, J gene, CDR3 DNA, CDR3 protein. D genes are given only for firm matches. Rows may omit the clone size; those that give it use once, few, many or a size class.

>NA|TRBV7-2|14|NA|TRBJ2-7
TGTGCCAGCAGCCCATCCGGGGTAAGAAACGAGCAGTACTTC
CASSPSGVRNEQYF
>NA|TRBV19|15|NA|TRBJ2-3
TGTGCCAGTAGTACCACCAGGGATTTCACAGATACGCAGTATTTT
CASSTTRDFTDTQYF
>TRBD1|TRBV5-1|16|NA|TRBJ2-7
TGCGCCAGCAGCCACAGTATGGGACAGGGGGCCTACGAGCAGTACTTC
CASSHSMGQGAYEQYF
>NA|TRBV28|13|NA|TRBJ1-5
TGTGCCAGCAGACAGGACCTGAGACAGCCCCAGCATTTT
CASRQDLRQPQHF
>NA|TRBV5-5|16|NA|TRBJ1-1
TGTGCCAGCAGCTTGGCAAGGACAGTGCTGAACACTGAAGCTTTCTTT
CASSLARTVLNTEAFF
>NA|TRBV2|11|NA|TRBJ1-4
TGTGCCAGCAGGACGGAAGAAAAACTGTTTTTT
CASRTEEKLFF
>NA|TRBV6-5|14|NA|TRBJ1-5
TGTGCCAGCATCCTGGCCCCGAGAGGCCAGCCCCAGCATTTT
CASILAPRGQPQHF
>NA|TRBV4-1|17|NA|TRBJ1-4
TGCGCCAGCAGCCAAGCCGTTAGTGCAAGACAAAATGAAAAACTGTTTTTT
CASSQAVSARQNEKLFF
>NA|TRBV28|13|NA|TRBJ1-5
TGTGCCAGCAGTTGGGGGGGAGCCCCATACTGTCATTTT
CASSWGGAPYCHF
>NA|TRBV2|16|once|TRBJ2-2
TGTGCCAGCAGAAGGGACACCGTTTGGGGAGGAGGGGAGCTGTTTTTT
CASRRDTVWGGGELFF
>NA|TRBV13|11|NA|TRBJ2-7
TGTGCCAGCAGCTTTACCTACGAGCAGTACTTC
CASSFTYEQYF
>NA|TRBV4-2|15|NA|TRBJ2-3
TGTGCCAGCAGCCTCGGACTCGGACGGGGAGATACGCAGTATTTT
CASSLGLGRGDTQYF
>NA|TRBV19|17|NA|TRBJ2-2
TGTGCCAGTACCCCAAAAGGCCGGGGACTCAACACCGGGGAGCTGTTTTTT
CASTPKGRGLNTGELFF
>NA|TRBV6-5|14|NA|TRBJ1-2
TGTGCCAGCAGTTACGACAGTGGGCCCATTGGCTACACCTTC
CASSYDSGPIGYTF
>NA|TRBV12-3/TRBV12-4|13|NA|TRBJ2-1
TGTGCCAGCAGTCTCGGGGGCCACAATGAGCAGTTCTTC
CASSLGGHNEQFF
>TRBD2|TRBV28|18|NA|TRBJ2-7
TGTGCCAGCAGTTCGTATAATCGGGGGACTACCTACTCCTACGAGCAGTACTTC
CASSSYNRGTTYSYEQYF
>TRBD2|TRBV5-1|14|few|TRBJ2-7
TGCGCCAGCAGCCTGAGCGGGGACCCCTACGAGCAGTACTTC
CASSLSGDPYEQYF
>NA|TRBV28|15|once|TRBJ1-1
TGTGCCAGCAGTAAGGCCGGGACCCTGGGGACTGAAGCTTTCTTT
CASSKAGTLGTEAFF
>NA|TRBV4-1|16|once|TRBJ2-1
TGCGCCAGCAGCCAGATAGGGAGGGGGGTAGGAGGTGAGCAGTTCTTC
CASSQIGRGVGGEQFF
>NA|TRBV5-1|15|NA|TRBJ2-2
TGCGCCAGCAGCTTGCTTACAGGGCAGGGCGGGGAGCTGTTTTTT
CASSLLTGQGGELFF
>TRBD1|TRBV10-3|18|once|TRBJ2-7
TGTGCCATCAGTGAGTCGAATAATCGGGACAGACCTCTTTACGAGCAGTACTTC
CAISESNNRDRPLYEQYF
>TRBD1|TRBV28|14|NA|TRBJ1-5
TGTGCCAGCAGGGAGGGTGGACAGGAGGTTTCATATCATTTT
CASREGGQEVSYHF